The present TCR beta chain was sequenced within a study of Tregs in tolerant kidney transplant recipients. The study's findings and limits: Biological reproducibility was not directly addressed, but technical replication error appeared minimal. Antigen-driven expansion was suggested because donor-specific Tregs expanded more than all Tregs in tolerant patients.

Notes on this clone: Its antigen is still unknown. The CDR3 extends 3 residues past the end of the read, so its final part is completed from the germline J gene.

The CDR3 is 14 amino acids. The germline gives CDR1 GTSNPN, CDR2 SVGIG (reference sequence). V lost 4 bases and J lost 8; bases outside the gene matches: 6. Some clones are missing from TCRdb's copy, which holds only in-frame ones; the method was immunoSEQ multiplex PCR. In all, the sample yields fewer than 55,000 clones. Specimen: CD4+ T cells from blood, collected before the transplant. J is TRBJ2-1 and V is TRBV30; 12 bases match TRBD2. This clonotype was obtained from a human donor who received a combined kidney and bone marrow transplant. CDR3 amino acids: CAWTSGRAADEQFF. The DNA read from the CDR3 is TGTGCCTGGACTAGCGGGAGGGCCGCGGATGAG.